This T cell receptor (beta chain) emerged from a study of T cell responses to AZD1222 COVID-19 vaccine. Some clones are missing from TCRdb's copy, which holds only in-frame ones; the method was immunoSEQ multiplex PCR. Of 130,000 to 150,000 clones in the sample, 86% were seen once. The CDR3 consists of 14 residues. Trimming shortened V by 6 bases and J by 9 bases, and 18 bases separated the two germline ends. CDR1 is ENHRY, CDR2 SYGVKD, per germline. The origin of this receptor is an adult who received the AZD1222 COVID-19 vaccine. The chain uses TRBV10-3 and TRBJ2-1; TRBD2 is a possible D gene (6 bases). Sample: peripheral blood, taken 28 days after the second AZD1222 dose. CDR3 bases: TGTGCCATCAGACCCCCCGGGGGAGCGGGTGAGCAGTTCTTC. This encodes CAIRPPGGAGEQFF.